The entry below describes one T cell receptor beta chain. This record belongs to a study of blood T cell repertoires in COVID-19. CDR1 MNHEY and CDR2 SVGAGI come from the germline V gene. The length of the CDR3 is 14 residues. V was cut by 7 bases and J by 7 bases, with 16 bases left in between. Assay: immunoSEQ multiplex PCR; the TCRdb copy retains only in-frame clones and omits some. The data show about 200,000 clones, around 86% seen once. The receptor was isolated from a woman over 75 with COVID-19, enrolled during active disease. V and J are TRBV6-5 and TRBJ2-2; the D gene is possibly TRBD1 (6 bases). The sequenced sample consisted of peripheral blood. The CDR3 region has the DNA TGTGCCAGCACATGGGGGCGATCCGGCGGGGAGCTGTTTTTT. Amino acid sequence: CASTWGRSGGELFF.